This entry lists 23 T cell receptor beta chains sequenced from one sample in a study of identical twins. TCRdb itself ran the 5' RACE reads through MiXCR, one entry per CDR3 protein. This repertoire shows around 280,000 distinct CDR3 sequences, approximately 8.5% found once; its top ten account for 2.1%. The sample was also linked to a second study, of yellow fever vaccine responses in identical twins.

The specimen sequenced was memory (CD45RO+) T cells sorted from blood. The origin of the receptors is a woman between 18 and 29 years old in good health.

The J gene is TRBJ2-3, the V gene TRBV25-1; 14 bases line up with TRBD2. The CDR3 length is 15 residues. Unmatched junction bases numbered 3, after V lost 3 bases and J lost 7 bases. Germline CDR1 MGHDK, CDR2 SYGVNS. CDR3 DNA sequence: TGTGCCAGCAGTGAGACTAGCGGGGGGGCGAATACGCAGTATTTT. This translates into CASSETSGGANTQYF.

The chain couples TRBV6-2 or TRBV6-3 to TRBJ2-2; D remains unclear. This CDR3 spans 16 amino acids. Looked up from germline, CDR1 is MNHEY and CDR2 is SVGEGT. The V and J ends lost 0 bases and 3 bases respectively, with 11 bases between them. CDR3 bases: TGTGCCAGCAGTTACTCGGTGTCAGACTACACCGGGGAGCTGTTTTTT. Translating gives CASSYSVSDYTGELFF.

The chain couples TRBV7-8 to TRBJ1-3, with D unresolved. This CDR3 contains 20 residues. CDR1 SGHVS and CDR2 FQNEAQ come from the germline V gene. V lost 5 bases to trimming and J lost 0 bases, with 26 bases between them. CDR3 nucleotide sequence: TGTGCCAGCAGCCCCCTCCCGAGCCGGGGTACCATGAACTCTGGAAACACCATATATTTT. Residues: CASSPLPSRGTMNSGNTIYF. Using reference TRBV7-8 and TRBJ1-3 for the parts outside the CDR3, the full variable domain is GAGVSQSPRYKVAKRGQDVALRCDPISGHVSLFWYQQALGQGPEFLTYFQNEAQLDKSGLPSDRFFAERPEGSVSTLKIQRTQQEDSAVYLCASSPLPSRGTMNSGNTIYFGEGSWLTVV.

This clonotype was observed at least ten times. This rearrangement joins TRBV4-1 to TRBJ1-5; no clear D gene. V was pared by 1 base and J by 1 base, with 8 bases between. Germline CDR1 MGHRA, CDR2 YSYEKL. This CDR3 comprises 15 residues. The chain's CDR3 is CASSQVPGSNQPQHF. CDR3 nucleotide sequence: TGCGCCAGCAGCCAAGTGCCGGGGAGCAATCAGCCCCAGCATTTT.

This clonotype has at least ten counts. The V call is TRBV9, the J call TRBJ1-2, with 8 bases lining up with TRBD1. J lost 6 bases, V lost 4 bases, and 11 bases had no gene match. Germline CDR1 and CDR2: SGDLS and YYNGEE. CDR3 length equals 15 residues. The CDR3 DNA is TGTGCCAGCAGCCCTTGGACAGGGTGGTTAAATGGCTACACCTTC. Translation gives CASSPWTGWLNGYTF.

This sequence joins TRBV7-2 and TRBJ1-4; D possibly corresponds to TRBD1 (5 bases). Trimming removed 5 bases at V and 6 bases at J, with 13 bases between. CDR1 SGHTA and CDR2 FQGNSA come from the germline V gene. The CDR3 consists of 14 residues. The CDR3 protein is CASSHGGGDEKLFF. CDR3 in DNA: TGTGCCAGCAGCCACGGGGGAGGGGATGAAAAACTGTTTTTT. Together with reference TRBV7-2 and TRBJ1-4, the CDR3 gives the full variable domain: GAGVSQSPSNKVTEKGKDVELRCDPISGHTALYWYRQSLGQGLEFLIYFQGNSAPDKSGLPSDRFSAERTGGSVSTLTIQRTQQEDSAVYLCASSHGGGDEKLFFGSGTQLSVL.

V and J are TRBV28 and TRBJ2-2; perhaps TRBD1 as D (6 bases). Germline-derived CDR1 and CDR2 are MDHEN and SYDVKM. This CDR3 spans 13 amino acids. Deletions cut 5 bases from V and 6 bases from J, with 10 bases between. The CDR3 sequence is CASSAYRAGELFF. The CDR3 nucleotides are TGTGCCAGCAGTGCGTACAGGGCCGGGGAGCTGTTTTTT.

This clonotype appeared a few times. The chain is built from TRBV5-1 and TRBJ2-5, with unresolved D. CDR3 size: 14 residues. Germline loops: CDR1 SGHRS, CDR2 YFSETQ. V shed 4 bases and J shed 2 bases, with 12 bases lying between them. The CDR3, as DNA: TGCGCCAGCAGCATCGGACGCATACAAGAGACCCAGTACTTC. It codes for CASSIGRIQETQYF.

The chain couples TRBV18 to TRBJ2-5; 9 nucleotides line up with TRBD2. The CDR3 totals 16 residues. Germline lookup yields CDR1 KGHSH and CDR2 LQKENI. The J segment lost 4 bases and the V segment lost 2 bases, leaving 8 bases of the junction unmatched. The CDR3 DNA reads TGTGCCAGCTCACCAGGCCCCAGCGGGGGGCCAGAGACCCAGTACTTC. Translated, it gives CASSPGPSGGPETQYF.

In its sample, this clonotype was seen many times. The chain carries TRBV6-5 and TRBJ2-2, with D possibly being TRBD2 (5 bases). Germline V gene lookup returns CDR1 MNHEY and CDR2 SVGAGI. CDR3 length: 16 residues. V lost 0 bases to trimming and J lost 1 base, with 9 bases between them. The CDR3 DNA reads as TGTGCCAGCAGTTACTCGGCGGGCGGGAACACCGGGGAGCTGTTTTTT. This encodes CASSYSAGGNTGELFF.

In its sample, this clonotype was seen many times. CDR3: CASSLGTGGFQPQHF. CDR3 coding DNA: TGTGCCAGCAGTTTAGGGACAGGGGGGTTTCAGCCCCAGCATTTT. The rearrangement links TRBV12-3 or TRBV12-4 to TRBJ1-5; 10 nucleotides line up with TRBD1. V shed 1 base and J 6 bases; nucleotides not matched to a gene: 3. The CDR3 has 15 amino acids.

The rearrangement joins TRBV3-1 to TRBJ1-2, with no clear D. Trimming shortened V by 0 bases and J by 8 bases, and 13 bases separated the two germline ends. CDR3 size: 14 residues. Germline CDR1 and CDR2: LGHDT and YNNKEL (reference sequence). The CDR3 DNA sequence: TGTGCCAGCAGCCAAGATTCGCGGCCGCACGGCTACACCTTC. This gives the protein CASSQDSRPHGYTF.

The chain combines TRBV27 with TRBJ2-7, with a weak D call TRBD2 (7 bases). This CDR3 is 18 amino acids long. The germline V and J ends were trimmed by 4 bases and 0 bases, with 22 bases remaining between them. From germline, CDR1 is MNHEY and CDR2 SMNVEV (reference sequence). The CDR3 loop is CASSSRSLSGTTSYEQYF. In DNA form, the CDR3 reads TGTGCCAGCAGTTCTAGATCCCTCAGCGGGACAACCTCCTACGAGCAGTACTTC.

This clonotype was detected a few times. Here the CDR3 reads CSVEDPGGEQFF. DNA for the CDR3: TGCAGCGTTGAAGATCCGGGGGGTGAGCAGTTCTTC. V gene TRBV29-1 combines with J gene TRBJ2-1, with 7 bases aligning to TRBD2. CDR1 and CDR2 from the germline V gene are SQVTM and ANQGSEA. This CDR3 comprises 12 residues. Trimming took 0 bases from V and 9 from J; bases not matched to a gene: 2.

The sample holds many counts of this clonotype. The J gene is TRBJ1-1, the V gene TRBV27; D uncertain. From germline, CDR1 is MNHEY and CDR2 SMNVEV (reference sequence). V was shortened by 7 bases and J by 3 bases, with 15 bases between the two germline ends. There are 14 residues in the CDR3. The CDR3 DNA sequence: TGTGCCAGCATTCCTACGGTTTTGGACACTGAAGCTTTCTTT. Translation: CASIPTVLDTEAFF.

A few counts support this clonotype. This chain joins TRBV2 and TRBJ2-5; 7 bases fit TRBD2. Per germline, CDR1 SNHLY and CDR2 FYNNEI. The ends lost 4 bases at V and 5 bases at J; junction bases unmatched: 4. This CDR3 spans 13 amino acids. DNA for the CDR3: TGTGCCAGCAGTGGGGGAGGGTTGGAGACCCAGTACTTC. Amino acids: CASSGGGLETQYF.

This clonotype came up many times. CDR3 sequence: CASSPNLNTGELFF. The CDR3 DNA reads as TGTGCCAGCAGCCCCAACTTGAACACCGGGGAGCTGTTTTTT. This rearrangement joins TRBV2 to TRBJ2-2, with D hard to call. This CDR3 has 14 amino acids. The ends were cut back, 6 bases at V and 1 base at J, with 9 bases in the middle. CDR1 SNHLY and CDR2 FYNNEI come from the germline V gene.

This clonotype has more than one count but fewer than ten. The chain employs TRBV6-1 and TRBJ2-3, with 12 bases fitting TRBD2. The trim removed 5 bases at V and 6 bases at J, leaving 6 bases unmatched. This CDR3 is built from 15 residues. Germline V gene data show CDR1 as MNHNS and CDR2 as SASEGT. CDR3 loop: CASSPLAGGMDTQYF. CDR3 coding DNA: TGTGCCAGCAGTCCTCTAGCGGGGGGGATGGATACGCAGTATTTT.

This clonotype was seen only a few times. J is TRBJ2-1 and V is TRBV6-1, with 7 bases matching TRBD2. V shed 7 bases and J 7 bases; nucleotides not matched to a gene: 7. The CDR3 is 13 residues long. Germline CDR1 and CDR2: MNHNS and SASEGT. The CDR3 loop is CASKSGDLNEQFF. In nucleotides, the CDR3 is TGTGCCAGCAAAAGCGGGGATCTTAATGAGCAGTTCTTC.

This clonotype came up a few times. The chain has TRBV28 and TRBJ2-2; 11 nucleotides align to TRBD2. The CDR3 has 15 amino acids. CDR1 is MDHEN and CDR2 is SYDVKM in the germline V gene. After removal of 8 bases from V and 3 bases from J, the junction contained 5 bases not matched to a gene. The CDR3 region has the DNA TGTGCCAGCGGTAGCGGGAGGGACTACACCGGGGAGCTGTTTTTT. Its translation is CASGSGRDYTGELFF. The full variable domain, completed using reference TRBV28 and TRBJ2-2, is DVKVTQSSRYLVKRTGEKVFLECVQDMDHENMFWYRQDPGLGLRLIYFSYDVKMKEKGDIPEGYSVSREKKERFSLILESASTNQTSMYLCASGSGRDYTGELFFGEGSRLTVL.

This clonotype has ten or more counts. The chain links TRBV20-1 to TRBJ2-7; D possibly corresponds to TRBD1 (5 bases). Per the germline V gene, CDR1 is DFQATT and CDR2 is SNEGSKA (reference sequence). V dropped 5 bases and J dropped 0 bases, with 11 bases sitting between them. The CDR3 length is 13 residues. CDR3: CSAPDSYSYEQYF. The CDR3 DNA reads as TGCAGTGCTCCCGACAGCTACTCCTACGAGCAGTACTTC.

Many counts were recorded for this clonotype. This sequence joins TRBV7-9 and TRBJ2-3; D possibly corresponds to TRBD2 (7 bases). There are 17 residues in the CDR3. CDR1 and CDR2 from the germline V gene are SEHNR and FQNEAQ (reference sequence). Between the trimmed V and J ends, which lost 4 bases and 4 bases, there was a span of 21 bases. The CDR3 loop is CASSYRRGAVVADTQYF. CDR3 sequence (DNA): TGTGCCAGCAGCTATCGACGGGGGGCCGTCGTGGCAGATACGCAGTATTTT.

This chain uses TRBV4-2 with TRBJ2-2; 13 bases agree with TRBD2. The CDR3 is made up of 16 amino acids. J lost 5 bases, V lost 4 bases, and 4 bases had no gene match. The V gene's germline CDR1 is LGHNA and CDR2 YNFKEQ. CDR3 sequence (DNA): TGTGCCAGCAGCCCCGGACTAGCGGGGGAGACCGGGGAGCTGTTTTTT. This sequence encodes CASSPGLAGETGELFF.